This TCR beta chain stems from a study of post-analysis software for immune sequencing data (dated by TCRdb to about 2015). About the full investigation: Relapsing-remitting, secondary progressive and progressive-relapsing multiple sclerosis were recorded as disease courses, and subtype annotation was lacking for some patients. The patient repertoires were compared against 11 previously published healthy control repertoires obtained from donors aged roughly 6 to 28 years. A subset of samples was prepared in parallel using single-end sample barcoding, then pooled and co-amplified after Illumina adapter ligation. Broad study findings and their caveats: The control group was slightly older than the multiple sclerosis patient group. A few TRBV segments, including TRBV5-6, TRBV5-1 and TRBV20-1, were significantly more frequent in patients than controls. Direct clustering with F measure revealed strong co-clustering of samples prepared in the same batch, which led to a batch-effect correction. Multiple sclerosis patients had significantly lower normalized Chao1 diversity than controls, a result that suggests substantial peripheral T-cell clonal expansion.

To demonstrate the VDJtools post-analysis software, TCR beta repertoires were profiled from the peripheral blood of 10 to 15 young patients with multiple sclerosis. The multiple sclerosis patients were children and adolescents between 6 and 15 years of age. Trimming takes 6 bases off V and 3 bases off J; junction bases not matched to a gene: 8. From its cysteine to its phenylalanine, the CDR3 spans 15 amino acids. The kept DNA is CDR3 alone, 45 bases in frame from the first base. In the germline V gene, CDR1 corresponds to SNHLY and CDR2 to FYNNEI. The library was prepared using PCR. Sequenced on an Illumina HiSeq 2500. To reduce PCR and sequencing biases, unique molecular identifiers were incorporated into the TCR beta cDNA libraries. Every 1 to 10 million input T cells yielded 500,000 or so cDNA molecules, meaning each molecule approximated one T cell. The patient libraries were prepared and sequenced with the same protocol used for the earlier healthy control dataset. Samples belonging to the same batch were prepared together, multiplexed and sequenced on a shared HiSeq lane. In the paper's pipeline: MIGEC was used to process the raw barcoded reads, and molecular identifier groups with only a single read were discarded before consensus assembly and CDR3 extraction. Clonotype tables were post-analysed with VDJtools, normalizing diversity by down-sampling all datasets to the smallest sample size. To correct batch-related cross-sample contamination, repertoire overlap clustering matched CDR3 amino acid sequences but not nucleotide sequences. The public reads were quality trimmed at Q25 with fastp and then assembled into clones with MiXCR by TCRdb, keeping productive beta chains. Each entry is one CDR3 protein sequence, shown with its most common DNA and genes. These V and J calls rely on TCRdb rather than the paper's analysis. The sample data list about 810,000 distinct CDR3 sequences, and approximately 53% of these were observed just once. Roughly 4.4% of the sample rests with the top ten.

This clonotype showed up just a few times. What this receptor recognizes is not known. Base qualities were left out, and no much larger clone turns up one base away. Sequencing was performed on blood. This TCR was recovered from a girl aged 10-17 years with multiple sclerosis. In this chain, TRBV2 is recombined with TRBJ2-7; 10 central bases correspond to TRBD2. The DNA sequence follows: TGTGCCAGCAGAGATGGACTAGCGGACCTCTACGAGCAGTACTTC. It encodes CASRDGLADLYEQYF.